This TCR beta chain emerged from a study of response to subunit inactivated influenza vaccine. The study, taken as a whole, reports: Every seasonal influenza vaccination brings in few new T cells, the authors suggested.

Ten or more counts support this clonotype. The antigen remains unidentified. MiXCR, applied by TCRdb to the RT-PCR reads, yields one record per CDR3 protein. The sample has about 160,000 distinct CDR3 sequences, around 9.9% seen once. The germline V gene has CDR1 SGHTA and CDR2 FQGNSA. V dropped 1 base and J dropped 6; count of bases not matched to a gene: 7. The CDR3 runs to 16 residues. The chain carries TRBV7-2 and TRBJ2-2; 8 positions agree with TRBD2. The sequenced sample was non-naive T cells sorted from PBMCs, obtained about 40 days after vaccination. This receptor was identified in a man aged 50-59 years who received an inactivated influenza vaccine. This CDR3 reads CASSLVGTRSAGELFF. Here the CDR3 DNA reads TGTGCCAGCAGCTTAGTCGGGACTAGAAGCGCCGGGGAGCTGTTTTTT.